This T cell receptor (beta chain) was observed in a study of shared clonotypes between healthy human individuals. Trimming shortened V by 1 base and J by 8 bases, and 17 bases separated the two germline ends. Germline V gene lookup returns CDR1 SGHAT and CDR2 FQNNGV. CDR3 size: 16 residues. Study-wide points: In having few donors, the study represented limited genetic and exposure-history diversity.

TCRdb's table, derived via immunoSEQ multiplex PCR, lists solely in-frame clones and lacks some. The table has about 520,000 clones, about 96% seen once. A note on this clone: Its specificity is unknown.

The TCR comes from a woman aged 30 to 39 in good health. This chain joins TRBV11-2 and TRBJ1-4; D is uncertain. The material sequenced was naive CD4+ T cells sorted from blood. Subset given: CD45RA+ positively selected. The CDR3 nucleotides read TGTGCCAGCAGCTTAGTTGGCGTCGGCAGAAGAGAAAAACTGTTTTTT. Protein sequence: CASSLVGVGRREKLFF.